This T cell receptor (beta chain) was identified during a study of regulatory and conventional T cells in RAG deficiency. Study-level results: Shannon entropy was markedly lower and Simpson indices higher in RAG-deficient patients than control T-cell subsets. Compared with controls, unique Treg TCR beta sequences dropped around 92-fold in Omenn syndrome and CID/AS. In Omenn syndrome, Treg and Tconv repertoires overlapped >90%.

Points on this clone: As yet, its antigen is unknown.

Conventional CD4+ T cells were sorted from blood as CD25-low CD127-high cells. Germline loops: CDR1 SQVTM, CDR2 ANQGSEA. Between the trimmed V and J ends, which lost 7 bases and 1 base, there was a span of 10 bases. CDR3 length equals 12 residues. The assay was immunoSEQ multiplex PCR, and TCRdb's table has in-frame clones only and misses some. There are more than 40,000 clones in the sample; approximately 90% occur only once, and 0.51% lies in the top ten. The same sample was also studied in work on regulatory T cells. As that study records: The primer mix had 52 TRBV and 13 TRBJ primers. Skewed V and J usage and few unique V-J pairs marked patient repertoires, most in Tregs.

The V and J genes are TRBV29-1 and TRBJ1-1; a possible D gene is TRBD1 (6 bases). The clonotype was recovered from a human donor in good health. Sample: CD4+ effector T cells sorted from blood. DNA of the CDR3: TGCAGCGCGGGACACCCGAACACTGAAGCTTTCTTT. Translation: CSAGHPNTEAFF.